This T cell receptor beta chain is from a study of T cell repertoires in cytomegalovirus infection. TCRdb redid the calling of the reads with MiXCR, one entry per CDR3 protein. The sample shows 200,000 to 300,000 distinct CDR3 sequences, roughly 10% of them seen only once. CDR3 size: 17 residues. Looked up from germline, CDR1 is SGHTA and CDR2 is FQGNSA. The V and J ends lost 0 bases and 2 bases, in that order; junction bases with no gene match: 5. The TCR sequence derives from a human donor in good health (CMV status not recorded). Some clones in this sample may be carry-over from other donors' samples. The chain links TRBV7-2 to TRBJ2-2; TRBD2 agrees at 8 bases. Sequences were obtained from PBMCs. The CDR3 bases are TGTGCCAGCAGCTTAGCGCGGCTAGCGGGTAACACCGGGGAGCTGTTTTTT. Protein product: CASSLARLAGNTGELFF.